The clone carrying this T cell receptor beta chain came up once. This sample stems from a study of blood T cell repertoires in COVID-19. Across the whole study: From T cells, B-cell-depleted T cells, or PBMCs came the material, which was cDNA or gDNA.

Germline CDR1 and CDR2: SEHNR and FQNEAQ (reference sequence). The CDR3 has 16 amino acids. Trimming took 4 bases from V and 7 from J; bases not matched to a gene: 9. In the original processing: Reference gene primer amplification gave nucleated cell count estimates. Some clones are missing from TCRdb's copy, which holds only in-frame ones; the method was immunoSEQ multiplex PCR. The V and J calls and clone size were taken over from that table, and D and trimming were inferred from the DNA. The sample includes approximately 93,000 clones, more than 70% of them seen just once. The TCR was taken from a man in his sixties with acute or convalescent COVID-19. Sequencing input: peripheral blood. The rearrangement uses TRBV7-9 and TRBJ1-4; TRBD1 matches at 10 bases. The CDR3: CASSSGTGVVGEKLFF. CDR3 sequence (DNA): TGTGCCAGCAGCTCCGGGACAGGGGTTGTGGGTGAAAAACTGTTTTTT.